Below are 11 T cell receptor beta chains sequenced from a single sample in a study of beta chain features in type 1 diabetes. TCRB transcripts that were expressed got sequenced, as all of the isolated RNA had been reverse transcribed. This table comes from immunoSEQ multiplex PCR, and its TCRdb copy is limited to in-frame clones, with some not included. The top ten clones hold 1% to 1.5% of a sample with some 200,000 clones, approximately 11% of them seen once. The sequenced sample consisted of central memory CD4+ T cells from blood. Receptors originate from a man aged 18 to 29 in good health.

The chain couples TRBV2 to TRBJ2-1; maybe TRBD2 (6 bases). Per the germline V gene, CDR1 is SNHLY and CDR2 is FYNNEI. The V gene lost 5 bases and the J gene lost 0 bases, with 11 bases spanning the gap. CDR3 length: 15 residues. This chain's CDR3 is CASSPIGSSYNEQFF. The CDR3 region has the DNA TGTGCCAGCAGTCCGATCGGGAGCTCCTACAATGAGCAGTTCTTC. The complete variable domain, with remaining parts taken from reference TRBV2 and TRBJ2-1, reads EPEVTQTPSHQVTQMGQEVILRCVPISNHLYFYWYRQILGQKVEFLVSFYNNEISEKSEIFDDQFSVERPDGSNFTLKIRSTKLEDSAMYFCASSPIGSSYNEQFFGPGTRLTVL.

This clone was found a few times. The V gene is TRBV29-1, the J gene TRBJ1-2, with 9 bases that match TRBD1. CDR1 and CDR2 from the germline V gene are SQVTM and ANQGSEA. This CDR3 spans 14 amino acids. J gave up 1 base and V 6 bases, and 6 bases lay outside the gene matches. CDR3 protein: CSVKRQGGNYGYTF. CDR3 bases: TGCAGCGTGAAGCGACAGGGGGGTAACTATGGCTACACCTTC.

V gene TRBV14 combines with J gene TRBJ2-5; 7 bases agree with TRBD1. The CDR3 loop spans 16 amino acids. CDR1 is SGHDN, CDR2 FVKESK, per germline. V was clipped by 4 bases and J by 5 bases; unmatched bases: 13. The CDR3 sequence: CASSLMRDRAGETQYF. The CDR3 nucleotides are TGTGCCAGCAGCCTCATGCGAGACAGGGCCGGGGAGACCCAGTACTTC.

The CDR3 region is CASSLPDWGETQYF. Written as DNA, the CDR3 is TGTGCCAGCAGCTTACCAGATTGGGGGGAGACCCAGTACTTC. V is TRBV4-2 and J is TRBJ2-5; perhaps D is TRBD1 or TRBD2 (5 bases each). Per the germline V gene, CDR1 is LGHNA and CDR2 is YNFKEQ. V lost 5 bases to trimming and J lost 5 bases, with 15 bases between them. The CDR3 sequence is 14 residues long.

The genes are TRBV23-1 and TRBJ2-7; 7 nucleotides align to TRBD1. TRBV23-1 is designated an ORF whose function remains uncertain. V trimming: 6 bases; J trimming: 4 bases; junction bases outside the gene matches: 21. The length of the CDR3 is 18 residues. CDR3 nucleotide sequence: TGCGCCAGCAGACTGTCCGGGACAGCTCGTTTTTTGGAGTACGAGCAGTACTTC. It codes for CASRLSGTARFLEYEQYF.

The CDR3 protein is CASRQLTLLGTTDTQYF. The CDR3 DNA follows: TGTGCCAGCAGACAACTAACGCTACTTGGGACCACAGATACGCAGTATTTT. The chain combines TRBV11-2 with TRBJ2-3; D might be TRBD1 or TRBD2, each matching 5 bases. The germline V and J ends were trimmed by 6 bases and 2 bases, with 21 bases remaining between them. Germline CDR1 SGHAT, CDR2 FQNNGV. The CDR3 is made up of 17 amino acids. Complete variable domain (other parts from reference TRBV11-2 and TRBJ2-3): EAGVAQSPRYKIIEKRQSVAFWCNPISGHATLYWYQQILGQGPKLLIQFQNNGVVDDSQLPKDRFSAERLKGVDSTLKIQPAKLEDSAVYLCASRQLTLLGTTDTQYFGPGTRLTVL.

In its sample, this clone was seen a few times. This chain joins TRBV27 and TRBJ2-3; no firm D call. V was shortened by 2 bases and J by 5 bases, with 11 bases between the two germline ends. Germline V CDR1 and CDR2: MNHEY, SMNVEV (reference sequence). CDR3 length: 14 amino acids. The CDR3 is CASSLRLGGDTQYF. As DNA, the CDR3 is TGTGCCAGCAGTTTAAGACTCGGTGGAGATACGCAGTATTTT.

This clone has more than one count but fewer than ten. The CDR3 loop is CSVMTAEGSYEQYF. CDR3 bases: TGCAGCGTCATGACGGCTGAGGGCTCCTACGAGCAGTACTTC. This chain connects TRBV29-1 to TRBJ2-7, with D possibly TRBD2 on 5 matching bases. This CDR3 contains 14 residues. Germline values: CDR1 SQVTM, CDR2 ANQGSEA. V was shortened by 6 bases and J by 0 bases, with 15 bases between the two germline ends.

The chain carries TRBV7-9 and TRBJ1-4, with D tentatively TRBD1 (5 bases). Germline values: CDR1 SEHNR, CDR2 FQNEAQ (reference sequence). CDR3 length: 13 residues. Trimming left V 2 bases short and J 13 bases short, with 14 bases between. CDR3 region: CASSLYGTDILFF. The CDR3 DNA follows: TGTGCCAGCAGCTTATACGGGACGGATATACTGTTTTTT.

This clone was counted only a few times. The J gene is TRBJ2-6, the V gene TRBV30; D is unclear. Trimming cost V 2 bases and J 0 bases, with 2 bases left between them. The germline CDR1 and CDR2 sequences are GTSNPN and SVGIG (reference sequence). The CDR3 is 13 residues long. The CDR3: CAWSISGANVLTF. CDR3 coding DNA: TGTGCCTGGAGTATCTCTGGGGCCAACGTCCTGACTTTC.

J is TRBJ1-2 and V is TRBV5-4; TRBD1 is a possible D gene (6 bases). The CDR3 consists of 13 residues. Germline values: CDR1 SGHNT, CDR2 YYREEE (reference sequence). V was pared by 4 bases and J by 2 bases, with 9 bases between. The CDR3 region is CASSETGNYGYTF. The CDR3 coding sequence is TGTGCCAGCAGCGAAACAGGGAACTATGGCTACACCTTC.